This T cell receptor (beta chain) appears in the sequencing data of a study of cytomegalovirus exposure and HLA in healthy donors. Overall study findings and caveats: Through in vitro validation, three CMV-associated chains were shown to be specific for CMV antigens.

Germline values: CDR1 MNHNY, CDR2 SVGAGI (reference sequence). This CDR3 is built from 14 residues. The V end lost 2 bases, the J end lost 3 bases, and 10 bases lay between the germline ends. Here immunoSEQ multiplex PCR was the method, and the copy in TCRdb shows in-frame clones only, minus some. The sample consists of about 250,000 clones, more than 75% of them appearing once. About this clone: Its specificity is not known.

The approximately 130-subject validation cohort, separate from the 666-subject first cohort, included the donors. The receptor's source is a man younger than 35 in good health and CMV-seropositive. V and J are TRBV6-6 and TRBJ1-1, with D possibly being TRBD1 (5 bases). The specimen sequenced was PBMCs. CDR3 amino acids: CASSYGAGHTEAFF. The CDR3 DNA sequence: TGTGCCAGCAGTTACGGGGCAGGGCACACTGAAGCTTTCTTT.